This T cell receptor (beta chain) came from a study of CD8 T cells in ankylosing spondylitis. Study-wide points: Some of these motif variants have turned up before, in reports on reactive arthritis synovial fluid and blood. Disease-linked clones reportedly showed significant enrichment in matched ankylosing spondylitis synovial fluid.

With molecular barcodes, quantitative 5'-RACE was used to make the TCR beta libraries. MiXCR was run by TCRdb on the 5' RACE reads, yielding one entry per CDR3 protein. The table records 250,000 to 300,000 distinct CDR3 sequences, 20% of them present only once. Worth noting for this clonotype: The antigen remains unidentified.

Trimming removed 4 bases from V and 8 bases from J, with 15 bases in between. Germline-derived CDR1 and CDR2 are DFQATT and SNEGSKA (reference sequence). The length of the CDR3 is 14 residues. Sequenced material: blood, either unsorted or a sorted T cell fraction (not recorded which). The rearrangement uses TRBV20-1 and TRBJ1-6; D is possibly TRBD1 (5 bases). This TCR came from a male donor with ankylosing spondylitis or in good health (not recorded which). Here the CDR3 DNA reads TGCAGTGCTACGGTGGGGAGGGACGATTCACCCCTCCACTTT. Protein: CSATVGRDDSPLHF.